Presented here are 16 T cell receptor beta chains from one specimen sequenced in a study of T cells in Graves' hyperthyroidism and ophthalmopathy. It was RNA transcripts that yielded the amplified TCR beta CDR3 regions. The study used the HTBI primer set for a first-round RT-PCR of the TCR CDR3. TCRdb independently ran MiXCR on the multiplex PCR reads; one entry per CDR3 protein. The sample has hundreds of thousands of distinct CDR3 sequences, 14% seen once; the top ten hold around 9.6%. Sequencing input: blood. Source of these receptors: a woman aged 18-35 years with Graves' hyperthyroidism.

The CDR3 is CSAVGREGLDTQYF. The CDR3 DNA sequence: TGCAGTGCTGTCGGGCGGGAGGGTTTAGATACGCAGTATTTT. The J gene is TRBJ2-3, the V gene TRBV20-1, with 9 nucleotides matching TRBD2. CDR1 is DFQATT, CDR2 SNEGSKA, per germline (reference sequence). The junction had 8 bases not matched to a gene; V was cut back by 5 bases and J by 5 bases. There are 14 residues in the CDR3.

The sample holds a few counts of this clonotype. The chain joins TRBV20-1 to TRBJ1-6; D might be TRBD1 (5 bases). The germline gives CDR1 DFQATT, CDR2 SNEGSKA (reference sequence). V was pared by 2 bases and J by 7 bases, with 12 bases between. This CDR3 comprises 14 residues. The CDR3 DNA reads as TGCAGTGCTAGACCTAATAACAGGAATTCACCCCTCCACTTT. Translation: CSARPNNRNSPLHF.

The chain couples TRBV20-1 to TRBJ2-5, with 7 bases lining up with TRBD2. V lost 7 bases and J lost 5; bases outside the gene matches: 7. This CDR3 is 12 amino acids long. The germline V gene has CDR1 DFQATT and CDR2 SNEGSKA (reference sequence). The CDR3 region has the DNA TGCAGTGAGAGGACTAGTCGGGAGACCCAGTACTTC. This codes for CSERTSRETQYF.

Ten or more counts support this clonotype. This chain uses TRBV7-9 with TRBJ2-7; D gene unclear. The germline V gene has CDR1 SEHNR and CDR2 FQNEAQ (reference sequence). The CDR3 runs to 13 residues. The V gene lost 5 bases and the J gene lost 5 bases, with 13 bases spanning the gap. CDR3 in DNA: TGTGCCAGCAGCGCCTCCCCGGGCGACGAGCAGTACTTC. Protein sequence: CASSASPGDEQYF.

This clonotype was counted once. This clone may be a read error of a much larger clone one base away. Here the CDR3 reads CASSSEFRRQTQYF. The CDR3 DNA follows: TGTGCCAGCAGCTCAGAGTTCAGGAGACAGACCCAGTACTTC. The chain couples TRBV7-2 to TRBJ2-5; D is undetermined. This CDR3 spans 14 amino acids. Trimming stripped 4 bases from V and 6 bases from J, with 15 bases between. The germline gives CDR1 SGHTA, CDR2 FQGNSA.

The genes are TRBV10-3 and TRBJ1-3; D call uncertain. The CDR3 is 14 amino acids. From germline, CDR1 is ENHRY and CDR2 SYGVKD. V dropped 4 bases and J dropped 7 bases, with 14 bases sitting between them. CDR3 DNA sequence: TGTGCCATCAGTGGTGCTCTCGACGGGAACACCATATATTTT. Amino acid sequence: CAISGALDGNTIYF.

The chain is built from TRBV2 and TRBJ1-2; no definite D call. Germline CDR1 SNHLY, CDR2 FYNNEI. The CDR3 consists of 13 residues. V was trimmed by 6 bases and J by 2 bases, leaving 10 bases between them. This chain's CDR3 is CASRETKNYGYTF. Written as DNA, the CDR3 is TGTGCCAGCAGGGAGACAAAAAACTATGGCTACACCTTC. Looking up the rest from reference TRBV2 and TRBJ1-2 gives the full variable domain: EPEVTQTPSHQVTQMGQEVILRCVPISNHLYFYWYRQILGQKVEFLVSFYNNEISEKSEIFDDQFSVERPDGSNFTLKIRSTKLEDSAMYFCASRETKNYGYTFGSGTRLTVV.

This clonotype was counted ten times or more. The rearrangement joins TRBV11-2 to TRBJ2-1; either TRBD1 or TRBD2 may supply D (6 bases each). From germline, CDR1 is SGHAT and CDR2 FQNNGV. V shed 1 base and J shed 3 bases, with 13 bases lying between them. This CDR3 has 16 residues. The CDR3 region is CASSLGDLGGYNEQFF. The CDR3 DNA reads TGTGCCAGCAGCTTAGGGGACTTAGGGGGCTACAATGAGCAGTTCTTC.

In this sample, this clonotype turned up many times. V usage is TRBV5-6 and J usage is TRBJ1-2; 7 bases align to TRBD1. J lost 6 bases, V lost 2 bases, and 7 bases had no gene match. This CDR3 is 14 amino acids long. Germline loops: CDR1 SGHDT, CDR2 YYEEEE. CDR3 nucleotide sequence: TGTGCCAGCAGCTTTCAGGGGGTGTCACATGGCTACACCTTC. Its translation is CASSFQGVSHGYTF.

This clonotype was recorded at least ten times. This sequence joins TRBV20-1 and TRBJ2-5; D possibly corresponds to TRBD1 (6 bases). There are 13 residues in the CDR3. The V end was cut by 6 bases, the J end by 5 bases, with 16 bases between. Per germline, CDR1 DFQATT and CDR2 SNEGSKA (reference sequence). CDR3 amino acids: CSAPRTGKETQYF. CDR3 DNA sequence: TGCAGTGCACCCCGTACAGGGAAGGAGACCCAGTACTTC.

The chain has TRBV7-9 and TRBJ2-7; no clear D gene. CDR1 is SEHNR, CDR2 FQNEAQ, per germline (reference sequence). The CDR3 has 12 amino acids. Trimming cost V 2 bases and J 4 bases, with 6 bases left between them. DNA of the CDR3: TGTGCCAGCAGCTTAAAACGGTACGAGCAGTACTTC. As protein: CASSLKRYEQYF.

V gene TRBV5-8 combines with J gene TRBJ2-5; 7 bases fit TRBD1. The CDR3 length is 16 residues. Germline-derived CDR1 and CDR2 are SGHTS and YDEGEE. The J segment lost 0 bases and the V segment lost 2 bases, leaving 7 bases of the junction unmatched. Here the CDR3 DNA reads TGTGCCAGCAGCTTAGGGGCAGGGGGTAACCAAGAGACCCAGTACTTC. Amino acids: CASSLGAGGNQETQYF. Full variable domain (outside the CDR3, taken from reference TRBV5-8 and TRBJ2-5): EAGVTQSPTHLIKTRGQQATLRCSPISGHTSVYWYQQALGLGLQFLLWYDEGEERNRGNFPPRFSGRQFPNYSSELNVNALELEDSALYLCASSLGAGGNQETQYFGPGTRLLVL.

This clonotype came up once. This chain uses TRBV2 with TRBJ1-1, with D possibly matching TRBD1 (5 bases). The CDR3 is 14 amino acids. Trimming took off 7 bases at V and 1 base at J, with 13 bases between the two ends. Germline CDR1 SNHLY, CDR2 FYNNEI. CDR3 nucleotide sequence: TGTGCCAGCACCTGGGACTCGGCGAACACTGAAGCTTTCTTT. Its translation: CASTWDSANTEAFF.

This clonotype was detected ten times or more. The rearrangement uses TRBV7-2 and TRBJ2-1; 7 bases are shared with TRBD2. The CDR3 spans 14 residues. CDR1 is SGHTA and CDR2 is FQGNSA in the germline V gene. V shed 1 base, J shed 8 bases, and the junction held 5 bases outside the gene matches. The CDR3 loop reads CASSLGGGLHEQFF. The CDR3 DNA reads TGTGCCAGCAGCTTAGGCGGGGGTCTCCATGAGCAGTTCTTC.

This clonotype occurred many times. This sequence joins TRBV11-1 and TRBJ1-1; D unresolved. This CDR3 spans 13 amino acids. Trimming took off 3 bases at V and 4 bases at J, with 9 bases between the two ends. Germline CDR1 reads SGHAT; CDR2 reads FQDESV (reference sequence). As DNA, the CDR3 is TGTGCCAGCAGCTTCTTTGGAGGCACTGAAGCTTTCTTT. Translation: CASSFFGGTEAFF. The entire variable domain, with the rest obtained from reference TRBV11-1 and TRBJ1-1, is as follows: EAEVAQSPRYKITEKSQAVAFWCDPISGHATLYWYRQILGQGPELLVQFQDESVVDDSQLPKDRFSAERLKGVDSTLKIQPAELGDSAMYLCASSFFGGTEAFFGQGTRLTVV.

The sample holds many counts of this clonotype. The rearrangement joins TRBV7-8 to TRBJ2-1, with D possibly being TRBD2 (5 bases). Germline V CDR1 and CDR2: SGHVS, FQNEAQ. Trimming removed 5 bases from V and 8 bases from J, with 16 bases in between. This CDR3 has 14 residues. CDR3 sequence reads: CASSPQSGRDEQFF. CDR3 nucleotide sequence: TGTGCCAGCAGCCCCCAGAGCGGTAGGGATGAGCAGTTCTTC.